This T cell receptor (beta chain) was sequenced in a study of shared clonotypes between healthy human individuals. Each of the donors was a healthy adult who was HIV-negative and had not had a recent acute infection or vaccination. The authors divided CD4+ cells into CD45RA+ naive and CD45RA-negative memory subsets. Libraries were prepared by immunoSEQ multiplex PCR; TCRdb keeps only in-frame clonotypes and omits some of them. Among over 850,000 clones listed, approximately 80% were seen once. On this clone itself: Its antigen is as yet unknown.

The CDR3 spans 17 residues. Germline V gives CDR1 SGHTA, CDR2 FQGTGA. The junction had 10 bases not matched to a gene; V was cut back by 5 bases and J by 1 base. Overall study findings and caveats: Several donors held approximately 4.5% of naive CD4 clonotypes in common. A limitation of the genetic and exposure-history diversity represented arose from few donors.

The material sequenced was memory CD4+ T cells from PBMCs. The subset is: CD45RA-negative fraction. The rearrangement joins TRBV7-3 to TRBJ1-5; 8 positions match TRBD1. The sequence was obtained from a man aged 18 to 30 in good health. Some clones in this sample may be carry-over from other donors' samples. The CDR3 region has the DNA TGTGCCAGCAGCGCCACCCCGGGACAGGTCAGCAATCAGCCCCAGCATTTT. Protein: CASSATPGQVSNQPQHF. The full variable domain, its missing parts supplied by reference TRBV7-3 and TRBJ1-5, is GAGVSQTPSNKVTEKGKYVELRCDPISGHTALYWYRQSLGQGPEFLIYFQGTGAADDSGLPNDRFFAVRPEGSVSTLKIQRTERGDSAVYLCASSATPGQVSNQPQHFGDGTRLSIL.